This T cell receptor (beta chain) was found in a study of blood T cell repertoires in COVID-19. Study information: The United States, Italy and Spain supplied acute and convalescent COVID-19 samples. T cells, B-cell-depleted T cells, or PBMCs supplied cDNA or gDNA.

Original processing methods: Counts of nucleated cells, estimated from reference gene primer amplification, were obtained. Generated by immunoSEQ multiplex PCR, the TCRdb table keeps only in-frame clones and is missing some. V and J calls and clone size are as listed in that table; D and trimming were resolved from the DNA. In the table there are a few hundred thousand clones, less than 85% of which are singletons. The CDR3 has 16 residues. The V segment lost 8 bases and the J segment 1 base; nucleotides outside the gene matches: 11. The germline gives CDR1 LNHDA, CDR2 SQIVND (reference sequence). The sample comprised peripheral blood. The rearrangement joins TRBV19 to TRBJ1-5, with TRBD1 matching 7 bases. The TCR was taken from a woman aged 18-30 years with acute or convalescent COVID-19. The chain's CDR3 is CASRRQGVLSNQPQHF. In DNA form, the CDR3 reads TGTGCCAGTCGCCGACAGGGTGTTTTGAGCAATCAGCCCCAGCATTTT.